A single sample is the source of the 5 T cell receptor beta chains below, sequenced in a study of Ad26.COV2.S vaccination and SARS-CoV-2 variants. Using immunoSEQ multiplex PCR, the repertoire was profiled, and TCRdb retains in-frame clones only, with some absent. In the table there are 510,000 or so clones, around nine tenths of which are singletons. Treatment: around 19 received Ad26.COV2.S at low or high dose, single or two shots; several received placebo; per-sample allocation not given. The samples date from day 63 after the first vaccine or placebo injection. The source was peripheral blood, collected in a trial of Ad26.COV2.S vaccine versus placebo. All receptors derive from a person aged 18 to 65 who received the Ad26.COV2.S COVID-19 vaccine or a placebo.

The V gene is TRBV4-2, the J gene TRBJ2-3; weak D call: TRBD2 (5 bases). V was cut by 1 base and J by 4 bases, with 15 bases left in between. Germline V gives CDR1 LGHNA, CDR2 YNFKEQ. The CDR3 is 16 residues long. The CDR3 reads CASSQARAGLADTQYF. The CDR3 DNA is TGTGCCAGCAGCCAAGCGAGGGCCGGGTTGGCAGATACGCAGTATTTT.

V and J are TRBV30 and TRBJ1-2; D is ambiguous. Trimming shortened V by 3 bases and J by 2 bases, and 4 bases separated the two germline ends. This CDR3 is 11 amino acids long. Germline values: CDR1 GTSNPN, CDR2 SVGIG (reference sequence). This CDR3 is CAWRSNYGYTF. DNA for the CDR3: TGTGCCTGGAGATCGAACTATGGCTACACCTTC.

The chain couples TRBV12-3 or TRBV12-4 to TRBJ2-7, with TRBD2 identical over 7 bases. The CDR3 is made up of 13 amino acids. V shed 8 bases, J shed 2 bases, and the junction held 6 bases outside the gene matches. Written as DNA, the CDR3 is TGTGCCAGCGGGAGGGGACCCACCTACGAGCAGTACTTC. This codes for CASGRGPTYEQYF.

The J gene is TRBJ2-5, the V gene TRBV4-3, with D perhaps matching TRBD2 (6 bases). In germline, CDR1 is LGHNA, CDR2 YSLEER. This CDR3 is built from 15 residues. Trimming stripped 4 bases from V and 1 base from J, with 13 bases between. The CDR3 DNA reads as TGCGCCAGCAGCCTGGAGGGCCATAGCCAAGAGACCCAGTACTTC. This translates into CASSLEGHSQETQYF.

CDR3 residues: CASSETSGSDTGELFF. The CDR3, as DNA: TGTGCCAGCAGTGAAACTAGCGGGAGTGACACCGGGGAGCTGTTTTTT. V is TRBV6-1 and J is TRBJ2-2, with 11 nucleotides matching TRBD2. Germline CDR1 reads MNHNS; CDR2 reads SASEGT. The CDR3 spans 16 residues. Unmatched junction bases numbered 2, after V lost 2 bases and J lost 3 bases.